Listed below are T cell receptor beta chains from one sample, sequenced in a study of T cells of healthy individuals. TCRdb fed the 5' RACE reads into MiXCR, producing one record per CDR3 protein. The top ten clones hold about 16% of a sample with 40,000 to 65,000 distinct CDR3 sequences, roughly 15% of them seen once. The receptors were sampled from a human donor in good health. Each CDR3 is given with its conserved first and last residue. A D gene is named only where the DNA matches it firmly. Clone size is not always given. Where it is, it says once, few, many or a class for expanded clones.

clone_size j_call v_call d_call cdr3_aa cdr3_nt
NA TRBJ1-1 TRBV5-1 NA CASSLPWENTEAFF TGCGCCAGCAGCCTCCCTTGGGAGAACACTGAAGCTTTCTTT
many TRBJ2-1 TRBV7-2 TRBD2 CASSSQPLAGRGNEQFF TGTGCCAGCAGCTCTCAACCCCTAGCGGGGCGGGGCAATGAGCAGTTCTTC
NA TRBJ2-5 TRBV12-5 NA CASGDQGLKETQYF TGTGCTAGTGGTGACCAGGGACTTAAGGAGACCCAGTACTTC
many TRBJ2-6 TRBV30 NA CALDHSGANVLTF TGTGCCTTAGACCACTCTGGGGCCAACGTCCTGACTTTC
many TRBJ1-1 TRBV19 TRBD1 CASTDRTGGTEAFF TGTGCCAGTACCGACCGGACAGGCGGGACTGAAGCTTTCTTT
few TRBJ2-7 TRBV5-1 NA CASSWTGRGYEQYF TGCGCCAGCAGCTGGACAGGGAGGGGCTACGAGCAGTACTTC
few TRBJ2-6 TRBV28 TRBD2 CASRLGGRGANVLTF TGTGCCAGCAGGTTGGGCGGGAGGGGGGCCAACGTCCTGACTTTC
few TRBJ1-6 TRBV30 TRBD1 CAWSFGLGTDNSPLHF TGTGCCTGGAGTTTTGGATTGGGGACAGATAATTCACCCCTCCACTTT
NA TRBJ2-1 TRBV25-1 NA CASRAYNEQFF TGTGCCAGCAGAGCTTACAATGAGCAGTTCTTC
many TRBJ2-5 TRBV3-1 NA CASSLGGAQYF TGTGCCAGCAGCCTCGGGGGTGCACAGTACTTC
NA TRBJ1-6 TRBV5-1 NA CASSLEDGTLHF TGCGCCAGCAGCTTGGAGGATGGGACCCTCCACTTT
many TRBJ2-1 TRBV30 TRBD1 CAWSPGTGGLDEQFF TGTGCCTGGAGTCCCGGGACAGGGGGCCTCGATGAGCAGTTCTTC
many TRBJ2-1 TRBV20-1 TRBD2 CSATGLAGGRPEQFF TGCAGTGCTACGGGACTAGCGGGGGGCCGACCTGAGCAGTTCTTC
once TRBJ1-2 TRBV6-4 NA CASSDSSRGQGYGYTF TGTGCCAGCAGTGACTCGAGTCGGGGGCAGGGCTATGGCTACACCTTC